This entry lists 11 T cell receptor beta chains sequenced from one sample in a study of cytotoxic CD8 clonotypes in ibrutinib-treated CLL. Libraries were prepared by immunoSEQ multiplex PCR; TCRdb keeps only in-frame clonotypes and omits some of them. The table has approximately 140,000 clones, around three quarters seen once. The sample in question was PBMCs, obtained after 12 months of ibrutinib treatment. Every receptor here comes from a human donor with chronic lymphocytic leukemia.

The V gene is TRBV21-1, the J gene TRBJ2-3. TRBV21-1 is described as a pseudogene. The CDR3 has 18 amino acids. The DNA for the CDR3 is TGTGCCAGCAGCAAATTGTTCGGGATGCGAGGGGGCACAGATACGCAGTATTTT. This encodes CASSKLFGMRGGTDTQYF.

There are a few counts of this clone. The chain employs TRBV4-2 and TRBJ2-5; 13 positions match TRBD2. The germline CDR1 and CDR2 sequences are LGHNA and YNFKEQ. J lost 3 bases, V lost 6 bases, and 10 bases had no gene match. This CDR3 is built from 17 residues. CDR3 nucleotides: TGTGCCAGCAGTTCCGGGACTAGCGGGATCCGGAAAGAGACCCAGTACTTC. As protein: CASSSGTSGIRKETQYF.

The chain uses TRBV10-3 and TRBJ2-1; TRBD2 might be the D (5 bases). Germline V gives CDR1 ENHRY, CDR2 SYGVKD. Trimming pared 3 bases from V and 9 bases from J, leaving 21 bases between. This CDR3 has 16 amino acids. As DNA, the CDR3 is TGTGCCATCAGTGAAGTGGGAGACACAACACGGGGTGAGCAGTTCTTC. Translating gives CAISEVGDTTRGEQFF.

The chain links TRBV29-1 to TRBJ2-7; 8 bases align to TRBD1. V lost 6 bases and J lost 6; bases outside the gene matches: 16. The CDR3 sequence is 15 residues long. The V gene's germline CDR1 is SQVTM and CDR2 ANQGSEA. CDR3 nucleotide sequence: TGCAGCGTACGGACCCCCGGGTACAGGGGGTCCGAGCAGTACTTC. This sequence encodes CSVRTPGYRGSEQYF.

V is TRBV4-3 and J is TRBJ2-3, with D perhaps TRBD2 (6 bases). In germline, CDR1 is LGHNA, CDR2 YSLEER. This CDR3 is built from 17 residues. Trimming took off 0 bases at V and 1 base at J, with 14 bases between the two ends. In DNA form, the CDR3 reads TGCGCCAGCAGCCAAGATCCGGCGGGATGGGGCACAGATACGCAGTATTTT. Residues: CASSQDPAGWGTDTQYF.

The chain uses TRBV28 and TRBJ2-7; 10 nucleotides align to TRBD1. The V and J ends lost 7 bases and 2 bases, in that order; junction bases with no gene match: 8. Germline V gene data show CDR1 as MDHEN and CDR2 as SYDVKM. The CDR3 contains 15 residues. CDR3 nucleotides: TGTGCCAGCATTCCACGGACAGGGGGAGCCTACGAGCAGTACTTC. Its protein is CASIPRTGGAYEQYF.

This CDR3 reads CASSLRDAYGYTF. CDR3 nucleotides: TGTGCCAGTAGTTTACGGGACGCATATGGCTACACCTTC. This rearrangement joins TRBV19 to TRBJ1-2, with D maybe TRBD1 (5 bases). V was clipped by 5 bases and J by 5 bases, with 12 bases between them. Germline V gene lookup returns CDR1 LNHDA and CDR2 SQIVND (reference sequence). This CDR3 is built from 13 residues.

The V and J genes are TRBV30 and TRBJ1-2; TRBD1 is a possible D gene (6 bases). This CDR3 contains 13 residues. Looked up from germline, CDR1 is GTSNPN and CDR2 is SVGIG (reference sequence). Trimming removed 2 bases at V and 5 bases at J, with 12 bases between. CDR3 sequence: CAWSRQGLYGYTF. The CDR3 region has the DNA TGTGCCTGGAGTCGCCAGGGGCTTTATGGCTACACCTTC.

CDR3 in DNA: TGTGCCAGCAGTGCGGGCCTTAGCTCCTACGAGCAGTACTTC. The encoded protein is CASSAGLSSYEQYF. The chain combines TRBV6-1 with TRBJ2-7; D unresolved. With 4 bases removed from V and 0 bases from J, the gap between germline ends came to 10 bases. The CDR3 runs 14 residues. Per the germline V gene, CDR1 is MNHNS and CDR2 is SASEGT.

This chain connects TRBV10-3 to TRBJ2-7; D perhaps matches TRBD1 (5 bases). The germline V and J ends were trimmed by 10 bases and 2 bases, with 18 bases remaining between them. Germline CDR1 ENHRY, CDR2 SYGVKD. This CDR3 spans 14 amino acids. As DNA, the CDR3 is TGTGCCACTAGAACGGACAAGGCTACCTACGAGCAGTACTTC. Amino acid sequence: CATRTDKATYEQYF.

The V call is TRBV5-1, the J call TRBJ2-3, with D unresolved. Trimming removed 0 bases from V and 2 bases from J, with 7 bases in between. CDR1 is SGHRS, CDR2 YFSETQ, per germline. This CDR3 has 14 residues. The CDR3 region has the DNA TGCGCCAGCAGCTTGGGGAAGCTCACAGATACGCAGTATTTT. It yields the protein CASSLGKLTDTQYF.